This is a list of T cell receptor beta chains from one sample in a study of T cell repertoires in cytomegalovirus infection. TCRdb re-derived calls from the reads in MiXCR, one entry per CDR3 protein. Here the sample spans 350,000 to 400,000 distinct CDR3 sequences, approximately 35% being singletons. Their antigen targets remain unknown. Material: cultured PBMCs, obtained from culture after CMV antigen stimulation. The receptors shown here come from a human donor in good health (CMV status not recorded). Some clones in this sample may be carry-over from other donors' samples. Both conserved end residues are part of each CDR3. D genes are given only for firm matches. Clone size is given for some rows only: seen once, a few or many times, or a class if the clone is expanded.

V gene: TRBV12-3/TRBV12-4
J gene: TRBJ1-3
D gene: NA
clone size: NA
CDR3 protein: CASTFSGNTIYF
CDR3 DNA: TGTGCCAGCACCTTCAGTGGAAACACCATATATTTT

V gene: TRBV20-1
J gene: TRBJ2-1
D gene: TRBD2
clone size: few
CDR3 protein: CSARDLRLAGARYNEQFF
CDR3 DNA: TGCAGTGCTAGAGATCTTAGACTAGCGGGAGCGCGTTACAATGAGCAGTTCTTC

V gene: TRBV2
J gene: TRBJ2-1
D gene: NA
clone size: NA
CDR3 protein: CATLYDYNEQFF
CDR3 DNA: TGTGCCACCCTCTACGATTACAATGAGCAGTTCTTC

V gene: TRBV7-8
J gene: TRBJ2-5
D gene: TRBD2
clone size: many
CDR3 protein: CASTTPWREGRETQYF
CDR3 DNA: TGTGCCAGCACCACTCCGTGGAGGGAGGGCCGGGAGACCCAGTACTTC

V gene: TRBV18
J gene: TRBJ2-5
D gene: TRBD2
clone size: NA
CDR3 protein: CASSPGGSQETQYF
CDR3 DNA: TGTGCCAGCTCACCAGGCGGGAGCCAAGAGACCCAGTACTTC

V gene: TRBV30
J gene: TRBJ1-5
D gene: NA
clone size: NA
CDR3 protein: CAWSQASNQPQHF
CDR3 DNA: TGTGCCTGGTCTCAGGCTAGCAATCAGCCCCAGCATTTT

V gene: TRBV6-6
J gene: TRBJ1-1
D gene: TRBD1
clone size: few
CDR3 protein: CASRDRLNTEAFF
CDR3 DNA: TGTGCCAGCCGGGACAGACTGAACACTGAAGCTTTCTTT

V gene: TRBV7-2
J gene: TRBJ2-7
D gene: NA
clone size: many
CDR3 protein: CASSDFNENVQYF
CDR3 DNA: TGTGCCAGCAGCGATTTTAATGAAAACGTGCAGTACTTC

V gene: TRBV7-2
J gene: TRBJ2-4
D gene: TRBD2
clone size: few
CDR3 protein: CASSSRLAGVVENIQYF
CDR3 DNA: TGTGCCAGCAGCTCCCGACTAGCGGGAGTGGTCGAAAACATTCAGTACTTC

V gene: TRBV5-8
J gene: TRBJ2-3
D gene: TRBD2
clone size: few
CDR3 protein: CASSLAGTSGTTDTQYF
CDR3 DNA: TGTGCCAGCAGCTTGGCGGGGACTAGCGGAACCACAGATACGCAGTATTTT

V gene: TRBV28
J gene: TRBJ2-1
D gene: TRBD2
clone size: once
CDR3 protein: CASIPSGTHNEQFF
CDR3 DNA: TGTGCCAGCATTCCTAGCGGGACACACAATGAGCAGTTCTTC

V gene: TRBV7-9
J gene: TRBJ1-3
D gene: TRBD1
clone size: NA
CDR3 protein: CASSSTGISGNTIYF
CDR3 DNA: TGTGCCAGCAGCTCGACAGGGATCTCTGGAAACACCATATATTTT

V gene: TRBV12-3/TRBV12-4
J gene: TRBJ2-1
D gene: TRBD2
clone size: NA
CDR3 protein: CASSWGTNLGQFF
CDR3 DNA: TGTGCCAGCAGTTGGGGGACTAATCTTGGGCAGTTCTTC

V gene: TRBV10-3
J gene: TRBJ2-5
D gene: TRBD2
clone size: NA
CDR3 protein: CAISEVAGGGPETQYF
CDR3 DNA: TGTGCCATCAGTGAGGTGGCGGGGGGAGGGCCAGAGACCCAGTACTTC

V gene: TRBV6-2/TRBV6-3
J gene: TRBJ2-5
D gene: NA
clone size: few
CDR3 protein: CASSYSVTKREETQYF
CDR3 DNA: TGTGCCAGCAGTTACTCGGTGACCAAAAGAGAGGAGACCCAGTACTTC

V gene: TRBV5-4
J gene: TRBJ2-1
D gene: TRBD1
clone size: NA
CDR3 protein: CASSQGTGVNEQFF
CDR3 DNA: TGTGCCAGCAGCCAAGGGACAGGGGTGAATGAGCAGTTCTTC

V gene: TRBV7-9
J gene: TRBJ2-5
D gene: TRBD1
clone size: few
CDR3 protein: CASSTTGQLFETQYF
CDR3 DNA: TGTGCCAGCAGCACGACGGGACAGCTTTTCGAGACCCAGTACTTC

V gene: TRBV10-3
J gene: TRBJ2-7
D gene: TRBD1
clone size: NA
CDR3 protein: CAISGSLGGGEQYF
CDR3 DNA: TGTGCCATCAGTGGCTCCCTAGGGGGCGGCGAGCAGTACTTC

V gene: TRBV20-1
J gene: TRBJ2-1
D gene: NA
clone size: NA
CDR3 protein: CSARVAGLPYNEQFF
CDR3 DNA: TGCAGTGCTAGAGTGGCTGGACTACCCTACAATGAGCAGTTCTTC

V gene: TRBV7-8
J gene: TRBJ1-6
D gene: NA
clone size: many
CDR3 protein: CASSFYRDTYNSPLHF
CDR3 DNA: TGTGCCAGCAGCTTTTATAGGGACACCTATAATTCACCCCTCCACTTT

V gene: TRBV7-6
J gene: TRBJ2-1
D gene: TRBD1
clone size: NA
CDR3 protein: CASSFGTGSLNEQFF
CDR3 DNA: TGTGCCAGCAGCTTCGGGACAGGGTCCCTCAATGAGCAGTTCTTC

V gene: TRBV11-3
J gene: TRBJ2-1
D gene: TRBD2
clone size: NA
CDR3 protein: CASSPRLAGVNEQFF
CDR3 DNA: TGTGCCAGCAGCCCCAGACTAGCGGGCGTAAATGAGCAGTTCTTC

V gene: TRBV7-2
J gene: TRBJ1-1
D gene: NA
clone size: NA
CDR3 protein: CASSQYTRNTEAFF
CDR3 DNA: TGTGCCAGCAGCCAATATACACGGAACACTGAAGCTTTCTTT

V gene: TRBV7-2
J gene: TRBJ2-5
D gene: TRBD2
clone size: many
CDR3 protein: CASSLLAGQETQYF
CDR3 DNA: TGTGCCAGCAGCTTACTAGCGGGACAAGAGACCCAGTACTTC

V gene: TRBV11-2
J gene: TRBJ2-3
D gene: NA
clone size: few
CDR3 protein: CASSVRLEPTDTQYF
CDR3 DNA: TGTGCCAGCAGCGTCCGACTGGAACCCACAGATACGCAGTATTTT

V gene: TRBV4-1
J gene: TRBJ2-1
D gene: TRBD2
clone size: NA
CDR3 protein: CASSQERGGVAGDNEQFF
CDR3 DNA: TGCGCCAGCAGCCAAGAGAGGGGCGGAGTAGCGGGAGACAATGAGCAGTTCTTC

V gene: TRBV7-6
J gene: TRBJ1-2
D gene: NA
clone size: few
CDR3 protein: CASSLAEYGYTF
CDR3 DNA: TGTGCCAGCAGCTTAGCAGAGTATGGCTACACCTTC

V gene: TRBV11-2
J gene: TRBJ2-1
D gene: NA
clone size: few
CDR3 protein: CASTGLGAYNEQFF
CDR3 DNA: TGTGCCAGCACCGGTCTGGGCGCCTACAATGAGCAGTTCTTC

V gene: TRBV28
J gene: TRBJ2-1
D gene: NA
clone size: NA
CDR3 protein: CASSGGARNEQFF
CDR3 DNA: TGTGCCAGCAGTGGAGGCGCGAGGAATGAGCAGTTCTTC

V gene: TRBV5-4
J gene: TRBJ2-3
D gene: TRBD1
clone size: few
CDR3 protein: CASSADRGSDTQYF
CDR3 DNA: TGTGCCAGCAGCGCTGACAGGGGTTCAGATACGCAGTATTTT

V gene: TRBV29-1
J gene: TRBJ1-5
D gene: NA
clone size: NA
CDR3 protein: CSVGGGDAQPQHF
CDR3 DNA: TGCAGCGTTGGTGGCGGGGACGCTCAGCCCCAGCATTTT

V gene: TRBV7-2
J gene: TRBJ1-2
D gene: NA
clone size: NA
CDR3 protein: CASSLGGFDGYTF
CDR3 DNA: TGTGCCAGCAGCTTAGGAGGGTTTGATGGCTACACCTTC

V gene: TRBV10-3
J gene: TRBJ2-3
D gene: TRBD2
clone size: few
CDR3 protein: CAISGTSGSPDTQYF
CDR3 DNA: TGTGCCATCAGTGGGACTAGCGGGAGCCCAGATACGCAGTATTTT

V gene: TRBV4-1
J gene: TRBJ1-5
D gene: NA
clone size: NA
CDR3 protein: CASSQVESRAGNQPQHF
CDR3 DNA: TGCGCCAGCAGCCAAGTGGAGTCCAGGGCGGGCAATCAGCCCCAGCATTTT

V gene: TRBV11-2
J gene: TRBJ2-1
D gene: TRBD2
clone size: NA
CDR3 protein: CASSLIAGASYNEQFF
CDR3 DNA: TGTGCCAGCAGCCTTATAGCGGGAGCATCCTACAATGAGCAGTTCTTC

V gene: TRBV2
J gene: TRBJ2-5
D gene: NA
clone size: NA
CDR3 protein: CASAAMQETQYF
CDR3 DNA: TGTGCCAGCGCGGCGATGCAAGAGACCCAGTACTTC

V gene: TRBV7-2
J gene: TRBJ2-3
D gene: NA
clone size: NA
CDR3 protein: CASRGREPSTDTQYF
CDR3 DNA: TGTGCCAGCAGGGGCAGGGAACCAAGCACAGATACGCAGTATTTT

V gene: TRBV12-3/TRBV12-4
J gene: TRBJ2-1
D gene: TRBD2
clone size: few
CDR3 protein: CASRPGTSVYNEQFF
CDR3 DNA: TGTGCCAGCAGGCCCGGGACTAGCGTCTACAATGAGCAGTTCTTC

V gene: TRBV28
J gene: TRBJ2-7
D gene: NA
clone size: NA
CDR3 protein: CASQGESVGEQYF
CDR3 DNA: TGTGCCAGCCAAGGGGAAAGCGTTGGGGAGCAGTACTTC

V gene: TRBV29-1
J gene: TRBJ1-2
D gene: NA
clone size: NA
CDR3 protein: CSAPRRAGDYGYTF
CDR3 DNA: TGCAGCGCCCCTAGGAGGGCTGGAGACTATGGCTACACCTTC

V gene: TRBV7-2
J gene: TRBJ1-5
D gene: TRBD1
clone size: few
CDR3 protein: CASSVDRVSNQPQHF
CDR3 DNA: TGTGCCAGCAGCGTCGACAGGGTTAGCAATCAGCCCCAGCATTTT